This T cell receptor (beta chain) was observed in a study of T cell repertoires in cytomegalovirus infection. As for the study in general: An indication of both CMV infection and matching HLA type came from public TCR beta signatures. Notes on the study in general: The study found HLA-C-restricted CMV-specific TCR beta clonotypes dominating the ex vivo response.

Each CDR3 protein gets one entry after TCRdb re-called the reads with MiXCR. The data contain approximately 150,000 distinct CDR3 sequences, 5.5% to 8% of them singletons. This clonotype occurred many times. The antigen is unknown. This TCR came from a human donor in good health (CMV status not recorded). Some clones in this sample may be carry-over from other donors' samples. Sequencing was performed on PBMCs.

Written as DNA, the CDR3 is TGCAGTGCAGGGCTCGGCAAATCAAGAGGTCGGACCCAGTACTTC. It is translated as CSAGLGKSRGRTQYF. The V gene is TRBV20-1, the J gene TRBJ2-5; no clear D. The ends were cut back, 6 bases at V and 7 bases at J, with 24 bases in the middle. Germline V gives CDR1 DFQATT, CDR2 SNEGSKA (reference sequence). The CDR3 is 15 amino acids.